One sample yielded the 14 T cell receptor beta chains listed below, sequenced in a study of technical replicates of blood from a handful of donors. Only in-frame clones appear in the TCRdb table, and some are missing; sequencing was by immunoSEQ multiplex PCR. The sample includes 60,000 to 90,000 clones, approximately 97% of them seen just once. Sequenced material: T cells isolated from PBMCs. The receptors were sampled from a human donor in good health.

CDR3 sequence (DNA): TGTGCCAGCTCACCTTTAGCGGGAGGTAGCACAGATACGCAGTATTTT. It is translated as CASSPLAGGSTDTQYF. The chain has TRBV18 and TRBJ2-3, with TRBD2 matching over 10 bases. This CDR3 has 16 residues. The ends lost 3 bases at V and 0 bases at J; junction bases unmatched: 3. From germline, CDR1 is KGHSH and CDR2 LQKENI.

The chain uses TRBV4-2 and TRBJ2-5; 9 positions match TRBD2. With V trimmed by 4 bases and J by 4 bases, 13 bases remained unmatched. The germline V gene encodes CDR1 LGHNA and CDR2 YNFKEQ. The CDR3 runs to 17 residues. CDR3 coding DNA: TGTGCCAGCAGCCCGCGGGGGGGCGCGGGGGGAGGAGAGACCCAGTACTTC. Translation gives CASSPRGGAGGGETQYF.

This clone was seen more than once but under ten times. Other DNA sequences from this sample encode an identical CDR3 as well. The chain is built from TRBV20-1 and TRBJ2-7; D may be TRBD2 (6 bases). V shed 0 bases and J shed 9 bases, with 9 bases lying between them. The V gene's germline CDR1 is DFQATT and CDR2 SNEGSKA (reference sequence). The CDR3 has 11 amino acids. The CDR3 sequence is CSARDGRGQYF. The CDR3 nucleotides read TGCAGTGCTAGAGATGGGCGGGGGCAGTACTTC.

This clone was detected only once. The chain has TRBV6-1 and TRBJ2-1; tentative D call: TRBD2 (6 bases). The CDR3 contains 18 residues. Germline CDR1 and CDR2: MNHNS and SASEGT. V lost 3 bases, J lost 0 bases, and 18 bases lay in between. CDR3 DNA sequence: TGTGCCAGCAGTGAGAATCTAGCGCGAGGAAACTCCTACAATGAGCAGTTCTTC. Its translation is CASSENLARGNSYNEQFF.

The rearrangement links TRBV19 to TRBJ1-1, with TRBD1 matching over 7 bases. CDR1 and CDR2 (germline): LNHDA, SQIVND (reference sequence). The CDR3 sequence is 13 residues long. Losses at the gene ends were 5 bases for V and 6 bases for J; bases not matched to a gene: 6. DNA for the CDR3: TGTGCCAGTAGTCCCAGCAGGGGGGCTGAAGCTTTCTTT. Translation gives CASSPSRGAEAFF.

This clone appeared once. The J gene is TRBJ2-5, the V gene TRBV6-5; weak D call: TRBD1 (6 bases). The CDR3 has 14 amino acids. Per germline, CDR1 MNHEY and CDR2 SVGAGI. Trimming pared 5 bases from V and 8 bases from J, leaving 18 bases between. The CDR3, as DNA: TGTGCCAGCAGTACTTCAGGGGTTCCGGGAACCCAGTACTTC. It is translated as CASSTSGVPGTQYF.

CDR3 DNA: TGCGCCAGCAGCCCCTCGACTAGCGGTCCATACAATGAGCAGTTCTTC. It specifies CASSPSTSGPYNEQFF. The V gene is TRBV5-1, the J gene TRBJ2-1; 9 bases are shared with TRBD2. Germline V gives CDR1 SGHRS, CDR2 YFSETQ. The CDR3 covers 16 residues. Germline trimming cut 4 bases from V and 4 bases from J; bases unmatched to any gene: 9.

The gene calls are TRBV29-1 and TRBJ2-1; 10 nucleotides line up with TRBD2. The CDR3 consists of 18 residues. V was clipped by 6 bases and J by 1 base; unmatched bases: 15. CDR1 and CDR2 from the germline V gene are SQVTM and ANQGSEA. The CDR3 loop is CSVTRLAGATFSYNEQFF. CDR3 DNA: TGCAGCGTGACCCGACTAGCGGGTGCCACCTTTTCCTACAATGAGCAGTTCTTC.

The chain has TRBV28 and TRBJ2-2, with D hard to call. Germline V CDR1 and CDR2: MDHEN, SYDVKM. V gave up 4 bases and J gave up 4 bases, with 7 bases separating them. CDR3 length equals 13 residues. The CDR3 coding sequence is TGTGCCAGCAGTTCCCCCTCCACCGGGGAGCTGTTTTTT. It is translated as CASSSPSTGELFF.

This chain joins TRBV7-8 and TRBJ1-5, with TRBD1 as a possible D gene (6 bases). Germline V lookup: CDR1 SGHVS, CDR2 FQNEAQ. Trimming removed 1 base at V and 5 bases at J, with 12 bases between. The CDR3 is 15 amino acids. CDR3 sequence (DNA): TGTGCCAGCAGCTTAGGGGGGACAATCTATCAGCCCCAGCATTTT. It yields the protein CASSLGGTIYQPQHF.

The chain is built from TRBV6-1 and TRBJ2-6; D is uncertain. This CDR3 has 14 amino acids. With 9 bases removed from V and 0 bases from J, the gap between germline ends came to 9 bases. Germline values: CDR1 MNHNS, CDR2 SASEGT. The CDR3: CASARVSGANVLTF. The CDR3 DNA reads as TGTGCCAGTGCGAGAGTCTCTGGGGCCAACGTCCTGACTTTC.

The chain couples TRBV4-2 to TRBJ1-1, with D uncertain. The germline V gene encodes CDR1 LGHNA and CDR2 YNFKEQ. The CDR3 totals 15 residues. V was clipped by 3 bases and J by 0 bases, with 11 bases between them. The CDR3 sequence is CASSHEAMMNTEAFF. The CDR3 DNA is TGTGCCAGCAGCCACGAAGCCATGATGAACACTGAAGCTTTCTTT.

J is TRBJ2-7 and V is TRBV6-6, with 7 bases matching TRBD2. This CDR3 is built from 14 residues. Trimming cost V 0 bases and J 6 bases; bases outside gene matches: 5. CDR1 is MNHNY and CDR2 is SVGAGI in the germline V gene (reference sequence). The CDR3: CASSYSGPGGEQYF. The CDR3 region has the DNA TGTGCCAGCAGTTACTCGGGGCCGGGGGGCGAGCAGTACTTC.

CDR3 in amino acids: CSVEIQGQETQYF. The CDR3 DNA is TGCAGCGTTGAAATCCAGGGCCAAGAGACCCAGTACTTC. The V call is TRBV29-1, the J call TRBJ2-5; weak D call: TRBD1 (5 bases). Trimming left V 2 bases short and J 1 base short, with 8 bases between. The CDR3 contains 13 residues. Germline CDR1 and CDR2: SQVTM and ANQGSEA.